The 7 T cell receptor beta chains reported below all come from one sample, sequenced in a study of blood T cell repertoires in COVID-19. Using immunoSEQ multiplex PCR, the repertoire was profiled, and TCRdb retains in-frame clones only, with some absent. The repertoire holds about 50,000 clones, with 80% to 95% as singletons. What was sequenced was peripheral blood. These receptors originate from a man aged 45-65 years with active COVID-19.

This rearrangement joins TRBV14 to TRBJ2-3, with D possibly matching TRBD1 (5 bases). The CDR3 loop spans 18 amino acids. Germline V gene data show CDR1 as SGHDN and CDR2 as FVKESK. V was shortened by 1 base and J by 3 bases, with 20 bases between the two germline ends. CDR3 coding DNA: TGTGCCAGCAGCCAAGTACGAAGTCTCTCAGGGCAGACAGATACGCAGTATTTT. Its protein is CASSQVRSLSGQTDTQYF.

This clone occurred once. This sequence joins TRBV28 and TRBJ2-3; D may be TRBD2 (6 bases). CDR3 length: 15 amino acids. Trimming took 7 bases from V and 0 from J, leaving 14 bases between them. Germline CDR1 is MDHEN and CDR2 is SYDVKM. The CDR3 here is CASTRIGGSTDTQYF. CDR3 bases: TGTGCCAGCACCAGGATCGGGGGTAGCACAGATACGCAGTATTTT.

In DNA, the CDR3 is TGTGCCAGCAGCCAAACGGGACAGGGGGCCTACGAGCAGTACTTC. Its translation: CASSQTGQGAYEQYF. The chain uses TRBV4-2 and TRBJ2-7; 11 bases agree with TRBD1. Germline V gives CDR1 LGHNA, CDR2 YNFKEQ. This CDR3 spans 15 amino acids. Trimming removed 2 bases from V and 2 bases from J; junction bases left unmatched: 2.

This clone was seen more than once but under ten times. V usage is TRBV6-5 and J usage is TRBJ1-1; D may be TRBD1 (6 bases). CDR1 and CDR2 (germline): MNHEY, SVGAGI. V lost 6 bases, J lost 4 bases, and 9 bases lay in between. The length of the CDR3 is 12 residues. CDR3 in amino acids: CASRSRGTEAFF. The CDR3 DNA is TGTGCCAGCAGGTCCAGGGGCACTGAAGCTTTCTTT.

V and J are TRBV3-1 (or the pseudogene TRBV3-2) and TRBJ1-5, with D perhaps TRBD1 (5 bases). The CDR3 spans 16 residues. Germline V gene data show CDR1 as LGHDT and CDR2 as YNNKEL (reference sequence). The germline V and J ends were trimmed by 5 bases and 2 bases, with 16 bases remaining between them. Written as DNA, the CDR3 is TGTGCCAGCAGCACCCGGGCAGGGCCGGGCAATCAGCCCCAGCATTTT. Protein: CASSTRAGPGNQPQHF.

V and J are TRBV4-2 and TRBJ2-3; D is undetermined. Germline CDR1 and CDR2: LGHNA and YNFKEQ. V lost 0 bases, J lost 6 bases, and 10 bases lay in between. This CDR3 region has 14 residues. The CDR3 sequence is CASSQETMSDTQYF. CDR3 nucleotides: TGTGCCAGCAGCCAAGAGACAATGAGCGATACGCAGTATTTT.

The chain is built from TRBV6-6 and TRBJ2-7, with 7 bases that match TRBD2. The CDR3 length is 16 residues. Germline V lookup: CDR1 MNHNY, CDR2 SVGAGI (reference sequence). J was trimmed by 2 bases and V by 4 bases; bases with no gene match: 11. CDR3 residues: CASSSPGGSGPYEQYF. The CDR3 region has the DNA TGTGCCAGCAGTTCCCCGGGGGGTAGCGGGCCCTACGAGCAGTACTTC.